The 28 T cell receptor beta chains reported below all come from one sample, sequenced in a study of early T cells in non-severe SARS-CoV-2 infection (dated by TCRdb to the early 2020s). Preparation of the library involved 5' RACE. The reads were generated on a NextSeq 500. TCRdb cleaned the public reads at Q25 with fastp, built clones with MiXCR and kept in-frame beta chains. Entries are consolidated by CDR3 protein sequence, retaining the most common genes and DNA. The sample table contains more than 80,000 distinct CDR3 sequences; only one count was recorded for around 13% of them. Of the sample, roughly 1.4% is held by the ten largest clones. Input material: whole blood. These receptors all come from an adult who was a healthcare worker with PCR-confirmed SARS-CoV-2 infection or an uninfected control (not recorded which).

There are a few counts of this clonotype. The chain is built from TRBV6-6 and TRBJ1-3; TRBD1 matches at 10 bases. The CDR3 spans 18 residues. Unmatched junction bases numbered 11, after V lost 6 bases and J lost 0 bases. Germline V lookup: CDR1 MNHNY, CDR2 SVGAGI (reference sequence). CDR3: CASSDQRTGGRSGNTIYF. The CDR3 DNA follows: TGTGCCAGCAGCGACCAAAGGACAGGGGGTCGCTCTGGAAACACCATATATTTT.

This clonotype has ten or more counts. The gene calls are TRBV5-1 and TRBJ2-3; D call uncertain. V lost 0 bases and J 3 bases, leaving 8 bases between the germline ends. The germline gives CDR1 SGHRS, CDR2 YFSETQ. CDR3 length equals 14 residues. CDR3 residues: CASSLAADTDTQYF. The DNA of the CDR3 is TGCGCCAGCAGCTTGGCCGCAGATACAGATACGCAGTATTTT.

This clonotype has a count of ten or more. J is TRBJ2-3 and V is TRBV4-1, with 10 bases that match TRBD2. The J segment lost 3 bases and the V segment lost 2 bases, leaving 14 bases of the junction unmatched. Germline V CDR1 and CDR2: MGHRA, YSYEKL. CDR3 size: 19 residues. CDR3 region: CASSQSIRASGGGTDTQYF. Here the CDR3 DNA reads TGCGCCAGCAGCCAAAGCATTAGGGCTAGCGGGGGTGGAACAGATACGCAGTATTTT.

The J gene is TRBJ2-3, the V gene TRBV7-2, with 8 bases fitting TRBD2. CDR3 length equals 17 residues. Germline CDR1 is SGHTA and CDR2 is FQGNSA. Germline trimming cut 2 bases from V and 3 bases from J; bases unmatched to any gene: 10. This CDR3 is CASSLIARGGRTDTQYF. CDR3 coding DNA: TGTGCCAGCAGCTTAATAGCGCGCGGGGGGCGGACAGATACGCAGTATTTT.

This clonotype was seen repeatedly, ten times or more. The chain employs TRBV2 and TRBJ2-7; TRBD2 is a possible D gene (6 bases). CDR3 length: 14 residues. The V and J ends lost 6 bases and 7 bases respectively, with 19 bases between them. Germline loops: CDR1 SNHLY, CDR2 FYNNEI. The CDR3 protein is CASRASALSGEQYF. DNA for the CDR3: TGTGCCAGCAGAGCTAGCGCCCTCTCGGGAGAGCAGTACTTC.

This clonotype has just a few counts. One end of the junction does not line up with germline, which may come from a read error. The chain joins TRBV11-3 to TRBJ2-3; a weak D match, TRBD2 (5 bases). CDR3 length equals 13 residues. CDR1 and CDR2 from the germline V gene are SGHNT and YENEEA. DNA for the CDR3: TGTGTCAGCAGCTTCAGCGGCGTAGGTACGCAGTATTTT. Translated: CVSSFSGVGTQYF.

This clonotype was found a few times. The CDR3 DNA follows: TGTGCCAGCAGTGAAGTCAGAATCGGATATTTT. Translated, it gives CASSEVRIGYF. The chain recombines TRBV2 with TRBJ2-3; D is unresolved. The CDR3 is made up of 11 amino acids. CDR1 SNHLY and CDR2 FYNNEI come from the germline V gene. Trimming removed 1 base at V and 15 bases at J, with 11 bases between.

The V call is TRBV6-6, the J call TRBJ2-2; 11 bases are shared with TRBD1. CDR3 length equals 16 residues. Trimming at V came to 6 bases and at J to 4 bases, leaving 7 bases not matched to a gene. Looked up from germline, CDR1 is MNHNY and CDR2 is SVGAGI (reference sequence). CDR3 protein: CASRKDRGRFTGELFF. CDR3 nucleotides: TGTGCCAGCAGAAAGGACAGGGGGCGCTTCACCGGGGAGCTGTTTTTT.

This clonotype showed up just a few times. The chain links TRBV12-3 or TRBV12-4 to TRBJ1-1, with TRBD1 matching 8 bases. CDR3 length equals 14 residues. Trimming removed 8 bases from V and 10 bases from J; junction bases left unmatched: 15. The CDR3 sequence: CASRPGGQRSGAFF. The CDR3 bases are TGTGCCAGCCGGCCAGGGGGCCAGCGATCAGGAGCTTTCTTT.

This clonotype was detected a few times. The rearrangement uses TRBV28 and TRBJ2-7; no definite D call. CDR3 length: 12 amino acids. The germline V gene encodes CDR1 MDHEN and CDR2 SYDVKM. Trimming took 4 bases from V and 9 from J, leaving 13 bases between them. The CDR3 sequence: CASSSPQRGQYF. CDR3 in DNA: TGTGCCAGCAGTTCACCCCAGCGTGGGCAGTACTTC.

This clonotype was counted only a few times. The chain links TRBV19 to TRBJ2-1; 9 nucleotides line up with TRBD2. V shed 3 bases, J shed 8 bases, and the junction held 8 bases outside the gene matches. Germline-derived CDR1 and CDR2 are LNHDA and SQIVND (reference sequence). CDR3 length: 15 amino acids. The DNA for the CDR3 is TGTGCCAGTAGTATTCTAGCGGGGACAAGTGATGAGCAGTTCTTC. The encoded protein is CASSILAGTSDEQFF.

The DNA for the CDR3 is TGTGCCAGCAGCTTGGGTCCTACCCAGGGCGGAGATACGCAGTATTTT. It codes for CASSLGPTQGGDTQYF. The chain carries TRBV5-5 and TRBJ2-3; TRBD1 is a possible D gene (5 bases). This CDR3 comprises 16 residues. V gave up 0 bases and J gave up 5 bases, with 16 bases separating them. The germline V gene encodes CDR1 SGHKS and CDR2 YYEKEE (reference sequence).

This clonotype was counted ten times or more. The chain uses TRBV28 and TRBJ2-7; D not certain. Germline assignment: CDR1 MDHEN and CDR2 SYDVKM. This CDR3 contains 11 residues. Trimming cost V 8 bases and J 7 bases, with 12 bases left between them. The CDR3: CASDSLGEQYF. CDR3 DNA sequence: TGTGCCAGCGACTCACTGGGGGAGCAGTACTTC.

This clonotype appeared a few times. The chain recombines TRBV15 with TRBJ2-7, with 9 bases aligning to TRBD2. This CDR3 is built from 15 residues. Trimming cost V 4 bases and J 4 bases; bases outside gene matches: 8. Germline V CDR1 and CDR2: LNHNV, YYDKDF (reference sequence). The CDR3 DNA follows: TGTGCCACCAGCACCGGCGGGGGGGCCGGGTACGAGCAGTACTTC. It codes for CATSTGGGAGYEQYF. Based on the CDR3 plus reference TRBV15 and TRBJ2-7, the full variable domain is DAMVIQNPRYQVTQFGKPVTLSCSQTLNHNVMYWYQQKSSQAPKLLFHYYDKDFNNEADTPDNFQSRRPNTSFCFLDIRSPGLGDTAMYLCATSTGGGAGYEQYFGPGTRLTVT.

In this sample, this clonotype turned up many times. The rearrangement links TRBV5-1 to TRBJ2-6; D possibly corresponds to TRBD1 (5 bases). Germline-derived CDR1 and CDR2 are SGHRS and YFSETQ. The V end was cut by 1 base, the J end by 0 bases, with 8 bases between. This CDR3 is 16 amino acids long. In DNA, the CDR3 is TGCGCCAGCAGCTTGCAGGGCAACTCTGGGGCCAACGTCCTGACTTTC. Its translation is CASSLQGNSGANVLTF.

The sample holds many counts of this clonotype. This chain uses TRBV7-3 with TRBJ1-1; 10 nucleotides align to TRBD1. J was trimmed by 5 bases and V by 5 bases; bases with no gene match: 8. This CDR3 comprises 15 residues. CDR1 SGHTA and CDR2 FQGTGA come from the germline V gene. The CDR3 coding sequence is TGTGCCAGCAGCCCGACGGGACAGGGGAGGACTGAAGCTTTCTTT. Translating gives CASSPTGQGRTEAFF.

This clonotype has ten or more counts. J is TRBJ2-7 and V is TRBV3-1; TRBD1 agrees at 10 bases. This CDR3 has 15 amino acids. In germline, CDR1 is LGHDT, CDR2 YNNKEL (reference sequence). Trimming removed 5 bases from V and 3 bases from J; junction bases left unmatched: 7. The CDR3 here is CASSSAGTGVYEQYF. The CDR3 DNA follows: TGTGCCAGCAGCTCAGCCGGGACAGGGGTCTACGAGCAGTACTTC.

The chain combines TRBV2 with TRBJ1-3; no reliable D call. Germline V gene lookup returns CDR1 SNHLY and CDR2 FYNNEI. Trimming shortened V by 7 bases and J by 7 bases, and 8 bases separated the two germline ends. This CDR3 is built from 11 residues. Here the CDR3 reads CASKGDNTIYF. The CDR3, as DNA: TGTGCCAGCAAGGGAGACAACACCATATATTTT.

This clonotype was detected many times. This chain joins TRBV6-2 or TRBV6-3 and TRBJ2-5; D gene ambiguous. The CDR3 extends over 15 amino acids. With 2 bases removed from V and 5 bases from J, the gap between germline ends came to 15 bases. Per germline, CDR1 MNHEY and CDR2 SVGEGT. The CDR3 here is CASSYTYSRAETQYF. The CDR3 DNA is TGTGCCAGCAGTTACACCTACTCCAGAGCGGAGACCCAGTACTTC.

This clonotype was found many times. Compared with germline, one end of the junction differs, possibly owing to a read error. The rearrangement joins TRBV7-9 to TRBJ2-4; D is possibly TRBD2 (7 bases). Germline lookup yields CDR1 SEHNR and CDR2 FQNEAQ (reference sequence). CDR3 length equals 14 residues. The CDR3 here is CASSLELGGGLAHF. In DNA form, the CDR3 reads TGTGCCAGCAGCTTAGAACTCGGCGGGGGCCTAGCGCACTTC.

At least ten counts were recorded for this clonotype. The chain couples TRBV5-1 to TRBJ1-1; D remains unclear. This CDR3 is built from 15 residues. CDR1 is SGHRS, CDR2 YFSETQ, per germline. The V and J ends lost 0 bases and 0 bases respectively, with 9 bases between them. CDR3 loop: CASSLGGAVNTEAFF. In DNA, the CDR3 is TGCGCCAGCAGCTTGGGAGGAGCAGTGAACACTGAAGCTTTCTTT.

This clonotype appeared many times. The rearrangement uses TRBV30 and TRBJ1-2, with D possibly being TRBD1 (6 bases). Trimming removed 1 base from V and 8 bases from J, with 11 bases in between. Looked up from germline, CDR1 is GTSNPN and CDR2 is SVGIG (reference sequence). The CDR3 has 12 residues. As DNA, the CDR3 is TGTGCCTGGAGTGAGTCAGGGGAAGGCTACACCTTC. Protein product: CAWSESGEGYTF.

The chain has TRBV6-2 or TRBV6-3 and TRBJ2-2; 7 bases align to TRBD1. The CDR3 spans 12 residues. V lost 7 bases and J lost 6; bases outside the gene matches: 2. The germline CDR1 and CDR2 sequences are MNHEY and SVGEGT. The CDR3 nucleotides read TGTGCCAGCACCCAGGGGGCCGGGGAGCTGTTTTTT. As protein: CASTQGAGELFF.

This clonotype was observed at least ten times. This chain joins TRBV19 and TRBJ2-7; D not certain. Trimming took 4 bases from V and 2 from J, leaving 12 bases between them. Germline values: CDR1 LNHDA, CDR2 SQIVND (reference sequence). The CDR3 runs to 14 residues. CDR3 protein: CASSRRLGPYEQYF. The CDR3 region has the DNA TGTGCCAGTAGTAGGAGATTAGGACCCTACGAGCAGTACTTC.

The V and J genes are TRBV9 and TRBJ2-3; 7 bases match TRBD1. Germline loops: CDR1 SGDLS, CDR2 YYNGEE. The CDR3 covers 18 residues. V dropped 4 bases and J dropped 0; count of bases not matched to a gene: 14. CDR3 region: CASSKIQGEQSSTDTQYF. The CDR3 DNA follows: TGTGCCAGCAGCAAGATTCAGGGGGAACAGTCTAGCACAGATACGCAGTATTTT.

Ten or more counts support this clonotype. The V gene is TRBV9, the J gene TRBJ2-1; the D gene is possibly TRBD2 (5 bases). From germline, CDR1 is SGDLS and CDR2 YYNGEE. Between the trimmed V and J ends, which lost 3 bases and 2 bases, there was a span of 12 bases. The CDR3 extends over 15 amino acids. CDR3 protein: CASSAIGLTYNEQFF. Here the CDR3 DNA reads TGTGCCAGCAGCGCGATCGGACTGACCTACAATGAGCAGTTCTTC.

The sample holds a few counts of this clonotype. The rearrangement uses TRBV30 and TRBJ1-1; possible D gene TRBD1, 5 bases. There are 11 residues in the CDR3. Looked up from germline, CDR1 is GTSNPN and CDR2 is SVGIG (reference sequence). V was cut by 6 bases and J by 4 bases, with 9 bases left in between. The CDR3 is CACGGITEAFF. CDR3 DNA sequence: TGTGCCTGTGGGGGGATCACTGAAGCTTTCTTT.

The chain couples TRBV6-2 or TRBV6-3 to TRBJ2-3; tentative D call: TRBD2 (6 bases). The germline CDR1 and CDR2 sequences are MNHEY and SVGEGT. The CDR3 has 15 amino acids. The ends were cut back, 2 bases at V and 0 bases at J, with 9 bases in the middle. In nucleotides, the CDR3 is TGTGCCAGCAGTTACATCCGGGGGAGCACAGATACGCAGTATTTT. As protein: CASSYIRGSTDTQYF.